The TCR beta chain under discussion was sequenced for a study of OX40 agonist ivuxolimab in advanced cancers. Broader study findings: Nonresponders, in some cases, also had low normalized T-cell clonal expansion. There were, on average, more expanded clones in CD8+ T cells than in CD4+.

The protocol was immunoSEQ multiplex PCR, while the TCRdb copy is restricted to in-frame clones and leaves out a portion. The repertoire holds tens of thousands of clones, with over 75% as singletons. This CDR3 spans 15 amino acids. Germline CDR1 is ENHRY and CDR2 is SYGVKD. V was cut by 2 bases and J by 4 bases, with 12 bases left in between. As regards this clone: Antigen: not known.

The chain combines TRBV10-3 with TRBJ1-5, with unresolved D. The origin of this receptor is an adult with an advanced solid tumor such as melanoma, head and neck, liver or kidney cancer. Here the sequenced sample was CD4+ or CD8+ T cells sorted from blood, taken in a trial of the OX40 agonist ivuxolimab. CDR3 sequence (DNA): TGTGCCATCAGTGAGGGGAATTCCCGGAATCAGCCCCAGCATTTT. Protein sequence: CAISEGNSRNQPQHF.